This T cell receptor beta chain was recovered during a study of T cells in women clearing cervical HPV infection. This CDR3 contains 15 residues. Germline values: CDR1 SGHDT, CDR2 YYEEEE. The ends lost 3 bases at V and 4 bases at J; junction bases unmatched: 7. Some clones are missing from TCRdb's copy, which holds only in-frame ones; the method was immunoSEQ multiplex PCR. This table lists some 20,000 clones. Turning to this clone: Read coverage stops 3 residues before the CDR3 terminus; the germline J gene supplies the remainder.

All participants had a single incident cervical HPV16 infection, and prevalent HPV16 infections were excluded. Sequencing input: blood buffy coat. The chain employs TRBV5-6 and TRBJ1-2; 9 bases line up with TRBD1. This TCR derives from a woman aged 18-70 years with a cervical HPV16 infection that either progressed to CIN3+ or cleared (not recorded which). CDR3 DNA (partial): TGTGCCAGCAGCTCACCGGGACAGGGTCCCTATGGC. The encoded protein is CASSSPGQGPYG. From start to end, the CDR3 is CASSSPGQGPYGYTF.